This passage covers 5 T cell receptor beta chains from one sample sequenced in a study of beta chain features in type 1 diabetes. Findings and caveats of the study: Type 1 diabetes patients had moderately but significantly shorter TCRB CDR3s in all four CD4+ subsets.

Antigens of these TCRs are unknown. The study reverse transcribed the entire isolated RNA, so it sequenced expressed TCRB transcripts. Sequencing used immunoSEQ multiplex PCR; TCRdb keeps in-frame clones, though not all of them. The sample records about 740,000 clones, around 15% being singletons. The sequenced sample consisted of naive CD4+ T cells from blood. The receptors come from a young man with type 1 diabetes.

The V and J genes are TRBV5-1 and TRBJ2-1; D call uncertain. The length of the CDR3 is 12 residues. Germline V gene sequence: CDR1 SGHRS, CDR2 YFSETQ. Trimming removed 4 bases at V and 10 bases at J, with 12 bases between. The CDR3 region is CASSVTYSEQFF. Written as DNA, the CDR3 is TGCGCCAGCAGCGTGACCTACTCGGAGCAGTTCTTC.

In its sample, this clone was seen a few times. The CDR3 protein is CASSQLAGSTGELFF. CDR3 sequence (DNA): TGTGCCAGCAGCCAACTAGCAGGGAGCACCGGGGAGCTGTTTTTT. This rearrangement joins TRBV14 to TRBJ2-2; D is possibly TRBD1 or TRBD2 (5 bases each). The V and J ends lost 2 bases and 4 bases respectively, with 11 bases between them. Germline loops: CDR1 SGHDN, CDR2 FVKESK. The CDR3 is 15 residues long.

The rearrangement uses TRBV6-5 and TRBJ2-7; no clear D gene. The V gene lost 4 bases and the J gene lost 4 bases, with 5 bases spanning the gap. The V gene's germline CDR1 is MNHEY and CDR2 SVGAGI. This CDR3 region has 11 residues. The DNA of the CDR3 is TGTGCCAGCAGTTGGGGTTACGAGCAGTACTTC. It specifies CASSWGYEQYF.

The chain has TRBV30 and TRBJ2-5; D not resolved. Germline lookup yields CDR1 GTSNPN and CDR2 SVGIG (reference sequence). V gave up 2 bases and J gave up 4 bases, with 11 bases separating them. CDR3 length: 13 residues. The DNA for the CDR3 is TGTGCCTGGAGTCCATCAGGCCCAGAGACCCAGTACTTC. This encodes CAWSPSGPETQYF.

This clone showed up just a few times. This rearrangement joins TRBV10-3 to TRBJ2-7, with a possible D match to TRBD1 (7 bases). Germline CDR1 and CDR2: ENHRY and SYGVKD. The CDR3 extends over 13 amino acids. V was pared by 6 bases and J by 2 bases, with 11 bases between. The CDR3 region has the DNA TGTGCCATCAGGCGGGACAGTACCTACGAGCAGTACTTC. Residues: CAIRRDSTYEQYF.